This paragraph covers one T cell receptor (beta chain) sequence. Its antigen is not known. The data originate from a study of OX40 agonist ivuxolimab in advanced cancers. About the research overall: The group had a mean age of around 64 years, ranged from roughly 20 to 80, and was 75% to 85% male. Study-level points and caveats: Expanded clones belonging to CD8+ T cells outnumbered, on average, those of CD4+.

With V trimmed by 1 base and J by 5 bases, 6 bases remained unmatched. In germline, CDR1 is SGHRS, CDR2 YFSETQ. The CDR3 contains 16 residues. TCRdb's copy holds only in-frame clones and misses some; the assay was immunoSEQ multiplex PCR. Altogether about 130,000 clones are present, around 90% being singletons, with the ten largest covering 0.7% to 0.85%. The sample in question was CD4+ or CD8+ T cells sorted from blood, obtained in a trial of the OX40 agonist ivuxolimab. The rearrangement joins TRBV5-1 to TRBJ2-2; 9 positions agree with TRBD2. This clonotype was obtained from an adult with an advanced solid tumor such as melanoma, head and neck, liver or kidney cancer. The DNA for the CDR3 is TGCGCCAGCAGCTTGAACCAACTAGCGGGTACCGGGGAGCTGTTTTTT. Translated: CASSLNQLAGTGELFF.